Following are 2 T cell receptor beta chains from one sample sequenced in a study of OX40 agonist ivuxolimab in advanced cancers. Libraries were prepared by immunoSEQ multiplex PCR; TCRdb keeps only in-frame clonotypes and omits some of them. The table lists tens of thousands of clones, 70% to 80% of them singletons. The source material was CD4+ or CD8+ T cells sorted from blood, sampled in a trial of the OX40 agonist ivuxolimab. The receptors derive from an adult with an advanced solid tumor such as melanoma, head and neck, liver or kidney cancer.

This clone was seen more than once but under ten times. The chain joins TRBV7-6 to TRBJ1-6, with TRBD1 as a possible D gene (6 bases). Trimming shortened V by 3 bases and J by 13 bases, and 13 bases separated the two germline ends. This CDR3 comprises 13 residues. Looked up from germline, CDR1 is SGHVS and CDR2 is FNYEAQ. The DNA for the CDR3 is TGTGCCAGCAGCTTTAGGACAGACGATCCCCTCCACTTT. Translated, it gives CASSFRTDDPLHF.

The chain combines TRBV7-2 with TRBJ2-5; TRBD2 matches at 11 bases. CDR1 is SGHTA and CDR2 is FQGNSA in the germline V gene. The V segment lost 0 bases and the J segment 6 bases; nucleotides outside the gene matches: 6. This CDR3 contains 16 residues. CDR3 in DNA: TGTGCCAGCAGCTTAGCGGGGACTAGCGGCGGCAAGACCCAGTACTTC. Its translation: CASSLAGTSGGKTQYF.